Presented here are 26 T cell receptor beta chains from one specimen sequenced in a study of T cell clonotyping in hematopoietic cell transplantation. The assay was immunoSEQ multiplex PCR, and TCRdb's table has in-frame clones only and misses some. The sample has 7,000 to 10,000 clones; roughly 62% are singletons. The material was peripheral blood mononuclear cells, obtained 100 days after allogeneic stem cell transplant. The receptor source for this set is a male patient between 60 and 69 years old who had an allogeneic stem cell transplant from an unrelated donor, so the T cells may come from the graft donor. Some clones in this sample may be carry-over from other donors' samples.

The rearrangement joins TRBV13 to TRBJ2-7, with 10 bases aligning to TRBD1. The V gene end was trimmed by 4 bases and the J gene end by 5 bases; junction bases not matched to a gene: 11. This CDR3 is 16 amino acids long. Germline CDR1 reads PRHDT; CDR2 reads FYEKMQ (reference sequence). CDR3 residues: CASSSEGTGVRDEQYF. The CDR3 DNA reads as TGTGCCAGCAGCTCCGAAGGGACAGGGGTTAGGGACGAGCAGTACTTC.

This chain connects TRBV29-1 to TRBJ2-7; 8 bases align to TRBD1. Looked up from germline, CDR1 is SQVTM and CDR2 is ANQGSEA. The CDR3 spans 14 residues. Trimming at V came to 5 bases and at J to 2 bases, leaving 8 bases not matched to a gene. For the CDR3, the DNA is TGCAGCGTTTGGGGGACAGGAATCACCTACGAGCAGTACTTC. Translation: CSVWGTGITYEQYF.

The rearrangement links TRBV5-6 to TRBJ1-1; D might be TRBD1 (6 bases). Between the trimmed V and J ends, which lost 4 bases and 1 base, there was a span of 17 bases. Germline CDR1 reads SGHDT; CDR2 reads YYEEEE. The CDR3 loop spans 16 amino acids. The CDR3 reads CASSPLPGHPNTEAFF. The CDR3 DNA is TGTGCCAGCAGCCCCCTACCGGGACACCCGAACACTGAAGCTTTCTTT. The full variable domain, with the rest looked up from reference TRBV5-6 and TRBJ1-1, is DAGVTQSPTHLIKTRGQQVTLRCSPKSGHDTVSWYQQALGQGPQFIFQYYEEEERQRGNFPDRFSGHQFPNYSSELNVNALLLGDSALYLCASSPLPGHPNTEAFFGQGTRLTVV.

V and J are TRBV2 and TRBJ1-5; a possible D gene is TRBD1 (6 bases). Trimming cost V 4 bases and J 0 bases, with 16 bases left between them. The length of the CDR3 is 17 residues. Germline V gene lookup returns CDR1 SNHLY and CDR2 FYNNEI. Here the CDR3 DNA reads TGTGCCAGCAGTGGGGGGCAGCTAGCAAGTAGCAATCAGCCCCAGCATTTT. Translating gives CASSGGQLASSNQPQHF. Using reference TRBV2 and TRBJ1-5 for the parts outside the CDR3, the full variable domain is EPEVTQTPSHQVTQMGQEVILRCVPISNHLYFYWYRQILGQKVEFLVSFYNNEISEKSEIFDDQFSVERPDGSNFTLKIRSTKLEDSAMYFCASSGGQLASSNQPQHFGDGTRLSIL.

This chain joins TRBV6-5 and TRBJ2-7, with TRBD2 as a possible D gene (6 bases). The CDR3 contains 14 residues. V gave up 6 bases and J gave up 0 bases, with 12 bases separating them. The V gene's germline CDR1 is MNHEY and CDR2 SVGAGI. The CDR3 DNA is TGTGCCAGCAGCGTTAGCGGACTCTCCTACGAGCAGTACTTC. Amino acids: CASSVSGLSYEQYF.

In this sample, this clone turned up a few times. This chain joins TRBV5-1 and TRBJ2-7, with TRBD1 as a possible D gene (6 bases). Trimming removed 2 bases from V and 5 bases from J, with 17 bases in between. CDR3 size: 15 residues. Germline V gives CDR1 SGHRS, CDR2 YFSETQ. CDR3 region: CASSLTGSRVDEQYF. CDR3 nucleotide sequence: TGCGCCAGCAGCTTAACAGGGTCTCGGGTGGACGAGCAGTACTTC.

The chain couples TRBV30 to TRBJ1-3; D may be TRBD1 (6 bases). Trimming removed 0 bases from V and 0 bases from J, with 12 bases in between. The length of the CDR3 is 16 residues. Germline-derived CDR1 and CDR2 are GTSNPN and SVGIG (reference sequence). CDR3 DNA: TGTGCCTGGAGTGTACCAGGGGCCCACTCTGGAAACACCATATATTTT. Translation: CAWSVPGAHSGNTIYF.

This clone is termed medium-sized (0.01 to 0.1%). The rearrangement links TRBV25-1 to TRBJ2-2; D is uncertain. Looked up from germline, CDR1 is MGHDK and CDR2 is SYGVNS. This CDR3 is built from 14 residues. Trimming shortened V by 0 bases and J by 6 bases, and 8 bases separated the two germline ends. In DNA, the CDR3 is TGTGCCAGCAGTGAATATGAAGGGTCCGGGGAGCTGTTTTTT. Protein: CASSEYEGSGELFF.

The sample holds one count of this clone. The chain joins TRBV5-6 to TRBJ2-7, with TRBD1 identical over 9 bases. Germline CDR1 and CDR2: SGHDT and YYEEEE. The CDR3 spans 14 residues. Germline trimming cut 3 bases from V and 4 bases from J; bases unmatched to any gene: 5. This CDR3 is CASSSPGQGYEQYF. The CDR3 DNA follows: TGTGCCAGCAGCTCGCCGGGACAGGGATACGAGCAGTACTTC. Together with reference TRBV5-6 and TRBJ2-7, the CDR3 gives the full variable domain: DAGVTQSPTHLIKTRGQQVTLRCSPKSGHDTVSWYQQALGQGPQFIFQYYEEEERQRGNFPDRFSGHQFPNYSSELNVNALLLGDSALYLCASSSPGQGYEQYFGPGTRLTVT.

With regard to this clone: It is likely a read error: a sequence one base away is far more abundant. This CDR3 is also generated by other DNA sequences in the sample. The chain uses TRBV4-1 and TRBJ2-1, with TRBD2 matching over 7 bases. The V gene end was trimmed by 0 bases and the J gene end by 0 bases; junction bases not matched to a gene: 2. The CDR3 consists of 16 residues. Germline assignment: CDR1 MGHRA and CDR2 YSYEKL. The CDR3 here is CASSQEGGSSYNEQFF. The CDR3 bases are TGCGCCAGCAGCCAAGAGGGCGGGAGCTCCTACAATGAGCAGTTCTTC.

This chain joins TRBV4-1 and TRBJ2-7, with 8 bases identical to TRBD1. Losses at the gene ends were 0 bases for V and 6 bases for J; bases not matched to a gene: 13. The germline gives CDR1 MGHRA, CDR2 YSYEKL. The CDR3 is 17 amino acids. CDR3 in amino acids: CASSQDFETGVLLEQYF. In DNA, the CDR3 is TGCGCCAGCAGCCAAGATTTCGAGACAGGGGTCCTCCTCGAGCAGTACTTC.

The J gene is TRBJ1-1, the V gene TRBV7-9; tentative D call: TRBD1 (5 bases). Trimming removed 5 bases from V and 4 bases from J, with 14 bases in between. The germline V gene has CDR1 SEHNR and CDR2 FQNEAQ (reference sequence). The CDR3 is 14 amino acids. CDR3 sequence: CASSPDISGTEAFF. The CDR3 nucleotides are TGTGCCAGCAGCCCGGACATATCGGGCACTGAAGCTTTCTTT.

This clone occurred once. The gene calls are TRBV27 and TRBJ1-5; D perhaps matches TRBD1 (5 bases). The germline V gene encodes CDR1 MNHEY and CDR2 SMNVEV (reference sequence). V was trimmed by 3 bases and J by 4 bases, leaving 7 bases between them. The CDR3 spans 13 residues. DNA of the CDR3: TGTGCCAGCAGTTTGTGGGGGAATCAGCCCCAGCATTTT. This codes for CASSLWGNQPQHF.

This chain uses TRBV11-2 with TRBJ1-1; the D is unclear. The V and J ends lost 3 bases and 0 bases respectively, with 8 bases between them. The CDR3 consists of 14 residues. Germline V gene data show CDR1 as SGHAT and CDR2 as FQNNGV. The chain's CDR3 is CASSFSSVNTEAFF. The CDR3 nucleotides are TGTGCCAGCAGCTTTAGCTCGGTGAACACTGAAGCTTTCTTT.

The V and J genes are TRBV4-2 and TRBJ2-7; 8 nucleotides align to TRBD1. The V gene end was trimmed by 4 bases and the J gene end by 5 bases; junction bases not matched to a gene: 10. This CDR3 spans 15 amino acids. The germline gives CDR1 LGHNA, CDR2 YNFKEQ. The DNA of the CDR3 is TGTGCCAGCAGCCCTCGTGGACAGGGTACCGACGAGCAGTACTTC. This translates into CASSPRGQGTDEQYF.

This clone was counted only a few times. The chain carries TRBV27 and TRBJ1-5; 9 positions match TRBD1. The CDR3 covers 15 residues. Germline-derived CDR1 and CDR2 are MNHEY and SMNVEV (reference sequence). V was clipped by 3 bases and J by 7 bases; unmatched bases: 7. CDR3 DNA: TGTGCCAGCAGTTTCTCCGGGACAGGGAGCCAGCCCCAGCATTTT. Translation gives CASSFSGTGSQPQHF.

With respect to this clone: A read error likely explains this, since a far larger clone differs by one base. The V and J genes are TRBV30 and TRBJ1-2; 8 bases line up with TRBD1. The CDR3 runs to 14 residues. Per germline, CDR1 GTSNPN and CDR2 SVGIG (reference sequence). In nucleotides, the CDR3 is TGTGCCTGGATTGGACAGGGTGGCATCTATGGCCACACCTTC. It codes for CAWIGQGGIYGHTF.

This clone qualifies as medium-sized. The chain joins TRBV6-5 to TRBJ1-2, with a possible D match to TRBD1 (5 bases). V lost 5 bases, J lost 7 bases, and 8 bases lay in between. The CDR3 is made up of 11 amino acids. From germline, CDR1 is MNHEY and CDR2 SVGAGI. The CDR3 nucleotides read TGTGCCAGCAGTCCCGGGGGTGGCTACACCTTC. Encoded protein: CASSPGGGYTF.

The chain has TRBV4-3 and TRBJ2-7, with TRBD2 matching over 8 bases. Germline V CDR1 and CDR2: LGHNA, YSLEER. V gave up 9 bases and J gave up 4 bases; unmatched junction bases: 14. The CDR3 consists of 15 residues. CDR3 amino acids: CASSPLAGGEYEQYF. In nucleotides, the CDR3 is TGCGCCAGTTCCCCTCTAGCGGGTGGGGAATACGAGCAGTACTTC.

This clone came up once. This chain connects TRBV25-1 to TRBJ2-1; either TRBD1 or TRBD2 may supply D (7 bases each). CDR3 length equals 17 residues. Germline V gene data show CDR1 as MGHDK and CDR2 as SYGVNS. The V and J ends lost 2 bases and 6 bases respectively, with 20 bases between them. The CDR3 loop is CASSEAQGTGGLNEQFF. In nucleotides, the CDR3 is TGTGCCAGCAGTGAAGCACAGGGGACGGGAGGACTCAATGAGCAGTTCTTC.

The CDR3, as DNA: TGTGCCAGCAGTTATGGGCGAAATCAGCCCCAGCATTTT. It yields the protein CASSYGRNQPQHF. The chain recombines TRBV6-5 with TRBJ1-5; D is unclear. V was cut by 3 bases and J by 4 bases, with 7 bases left in between. Per the germline V gene, CDR1 is MNHEY and CDR2 is SVGAGI. This CDR3 is built from 13 residues.

The chain has TRBV5-1 and TRBJ1-1, with D perhaps matching TRBD1 (5 bases). V was trimmed by 8 bases and J by 1 base, leaving 12 bases between them. CDR1 and CDR2 from the germline V gene are SGHRS and YFSETQ. The length of the CDR3 is 13 residues. CDR3 residues: CASGDGRNTEAFF. The CDR3 coding sequence is TGCGCCAGTGGGGACGGACGGAACACTGAAGCTTTCTTT.

The J gene is TRBJ1-1, the V gene TRBV4-1, with D possibly TRBD1 on 5 matching bases. CDR1 and CDR2 from the germline V gene are MGHRA and YSYEKL. Trimming removed 1 base at V and 0 bases at J, with 6 bases between. This CDR3 spans 14 amino acids. CDR3 in amino acids: CASSQAGVNTEAFF. CDR3 nucleotide sequence: TGCGCCAGCAGCCAAGCGGGGGTGAACACTGAAGCTTTCTTT.

By sample fraction, this clone is medium-sized. The CDR3 spells CASSVGRGQPQHF. CDR3 bases: TGTGCCAGCAGCGTGGGGAGGGGACAGCCCCAGCATTTT. The genes are TRBV2 and TRBJ1-5; possibly TRBD1 for D (5 bases). The V end was cut by 6 bases, the J end by 7 bases, with 13 bases between. Germline V gene lookup returns CDR1 SNHLY and CDR2 FYNNEI. The CDR3 consists of 13 residues.

V usage is TRBV27 and J usage is TRBJ1-1; D remains ambiguous. V lost 6 bases to trimming and J lost 1 base, with 12 bases between them. CDR1 and CDR2 from the germline V gene are MNHEY and SMNVEV (reference sequence). The CDR3 has 14 amino acids. The CDR3 loop reads CASRIGLENTEAFF. The CDR3 bases are TGTGCCAGCAGGATCGGACTGGAGAACACTGAAGCTTTCTTT.

This chain links TRBV7-2 with TRBJ2-5; the match to TRBD1 covers 7 bases. This CDR3 contains 16 residues. Germline CDR1 reads SGHTA; CDR2 reads FQGNSA. V was pared by 3 bases and J by 4 bases, with 11 bases of the junction left unmatched. The CDR3 region has the DNA TGTGCCAGCAGCTTTACGGTCAGGGGGACCCCAGAGACCCAGTACTTC. Amino acids: CASSFTVRGTPETQYF.